This T cell receptor (beta chain) was sequenced during a study of shared clonotypes between healthy human individuals. Across the whole study: The plates for each donor numbered three CD4 naive, three CD4 memory, two CD8 naive and one CD8 memory.

The germline CDR1 and CDR2 sequences are SGHNT and YENEEA. The CDR3 covers 15 residues. Trimming took 3 bases from V and 2 from J, leaving 10 bases between them. Sequenced by immunoSEQ multiplex PCR; TCRdb stores in-frame clones only, minus some. The profile shows approximately 2.3 million clones, about 92% of them singletons. Findings and limits, study-wide: Sequencing depth was expected to affect clonotype sharing among donors. Shared across several donors were 5% to 6% of the naive CD4 clonotypes.

Remarks on this clone: Its specificity is unknown.

Sequencing input: naive CD4+ T cells from PBMCs. Subset denoted: CD45RA+ positively selected. The clonotype was recovered from a young man in good health. Some clones in this sample may be carry-over from other donors' samples. J is TRBJ2-2 and V is TRBV11-3; D ambiguous. CDR3 sequence reads: CASSFRAENTGELFF. The CDR3 DNA reads as TGTGCCAGCAGCTTCCGGGCAGAAAACACCGGGGAGCTGTTTTTT.